The 27 T cell receptor beta chains below all came from one sample that was sequenced in a study of T cell responses to AZD1222 COVID-19 vaccine. The method was immunoSEQ multiplex PCR; TCRdb's version includes in-frame clones alone and lacks a portion of them. The table lists approximately 100,000 clones, more than 75% of them singletons. Source: peripheral blood, taken on day 0 of AZD1222 vaccination. The receptor source for this set is an adult in good health.

The chain combines TRBV19 with TRBJ1-2, with D perhaps TRBD1 (6 bases). CDR1 and CDR2 (germline): LNHDA, SQIVND (reference sequence). The germline V and J ends were trimmed by 6 bases and 5 bases, with 10 bases remaining between them. The CDR3 covers 12 residues. The CDR3 DNA sequence: TGTGCCAGTAGCGAGGGGGGGTATGGCTACACCTTC. Protein: CASSEGGYGYTF.

This clone was counted a single time. CDR3 in amino acids: CASMQGSEQYF. The DNA for the CDR3 is TGTGCCAGCATGCAGGGGTCCGAGCAGTACTTC. This sequence joins TRBV6-5 and TRBJ2-7; the D gene is possibly TRBD1 (6 bases). Germline V gene data show CDR1 as MNHEY and CDR2 as SVGAGI. CDR3 size: 11 residues. V lost 7 bases and J lost 6, with 10 bases in between.

The rearrangement uses TRBV6-2 or TRBV6-3 and TRBJ1-5, with unresolved D. Trimming shortened V by 2 bases and J by 4 bases, and 3 bases separated the two germline ends. This CDR3 has 12 residues. Looked up from germline, CDR1 is MNHEY and CDR2 is SVGEGT. The CDR3 DNA follows: TGTGCCAGCAGTTACGGGAATCAGCCCCAGCATTTT. Amino acids: CASSYGNQPQHF.

The CDR3 loop reads CASSRQHYEQYF. The CDR3 DNA follows: TGTGCCAGCAGTAGACAGCACTACGAGCAGTACTTC. V gene TRBV12-3 or TRBV12-4 combines with J gene TRBJ2-7; possible D gene TRBD1, 5 bases. The V end lost 5 bases, the J end lost 3 bases, and 8 bases lay between the germline ends. This CDR3 spans 12 amino acids.

This chain joins TRBV23-1 and TRBJ1-1, with TRBD1 as a possible D gene (6 bases). TRBV23-1 is recorded as an ORF, its role being uncertain. V lost 3 bases and J lost 4, with 21 bases in between. The CDR3 loop spans 17 amino acids. The CDR3 reads CASSQGRPGEDGTEAFF. As DNA, the CDR3 is TGCGCCAGCAGTCAGGGGCGGCCAGGGGAGGATGGCACTGAAGCTTTCTTT.

The rearrangement links TRBV7-9 to TRBJ2-7, with 7 bases lining up with TRBD2. The trim removed 3 bases at V and 3 bases at J, leaving 11 bases unmatched. This CDR3 is 16 amino acids long. The germline V gene encodes CDR1 SEHNR and CDR2 FQNEAQ (reference sequence). Written as DNA, the CDR3 is TGTGCCAGCAGCTTGGGGGTCGGGGAGCGGGACTACGAGCAGTACTTC. This sequence encodes CASSLGVGERDYEQYF.

This clone was recorded only once. This chain joins TRBV6-2 or TRBV6-3 and TRBJ2-3; D remains ambiguous. From germline, CDR1 is MNHEY and CDR2 SVGEGT. With 0 bases removed from V and 4 bases from J, the gap between germline ends came to 11 bases. There are 15 residues in the CDR3. The CDR3 here is CASSYSSRGADTQYF. The DNA for the CDR3 is TGTGCCAGCAGTTACTCAAGCCGCGGAGCAGATACGCAGTATTTT.

The rearrangement joins TRBV15 to TRBJ1-3, with 10 bases identical to TRBD1. Germline V CDR1 and CDR2: LNHNV, YYDKDF (reference sequence). This CDR3 is built from 16 residues. J gave up 3 bases and V 5 bases, and 7 bases lay outside the gene matches. The CDR3 region is CATSDGGTGVGNTIYF. For the CDR3, the DNA is TGTGCCACCAGCGATGGTGGGACAGGGGTTGGAAACACCATATATTTT.

The V and J genes are TRBV6-5 and TRBJ1-4; possible D gene TRBD1, 5 bases. Trimming left V 5 bases short and J 5 bases short, with 12 bases between. CDR3 length: 14 residues. Germline CDR1 is MNHEY and CDR2 is SVGAGI. CDR3 protein: CASSRKWGNEKLFF. The DNA for the CDR3 is TGTGCCAGCAGTAGGAAGTGGGGCAATGAAAAACTGTTTTTT.

The V call is TRBV5-1, the J call TRBJ1-2, with 12 bases identical to TRBD1. The V and J ends lost 3 bases and 7 bases, in that order; junction bases with no gene match: 7. The CDR3 extends over 15 amino acids. CDR1 SGHRS and CDR2 YFSETQ come from the germline V gene. The CDR3 protein is CASSSGDRGLRGYTF. In DNA, the CDR3 is TGCGCCAGCAGCTCTGGGGACAGGGGGCTCCGTGGCTACACCTTC.

The V and J genes are TRBV20-1 and TRBJ1-6; D call uncertain. Looked up from germline, CDR1 is DFQATT and CDR2 is SNEGSKA (reference sequence). Trimming stripped 5 bases from V and 10 bases from J, with 9 bases between. This CDR3 region has 11 residues. CDR3 DNA sequence: TGCAGTGCTCGCGGTCAGTCACCCCTCCACTTT. It yields the protein CSARGQSPLHF.

This clone has more than one count but fewer than ten. The chain employs TRBV6-6 and TRBJ1-1, with D unclear. The CDR3 loop spans 12 amino acids. V was cut by 6 bases and J by 3 bases, with 8 bases left in between. Germline V gene lookup returns CDR1 MNHNY and CDR2 SVGAGI (reference sequence). The CDR3 protein is CASSFPDTEAFF. The CDR3 DNA follows: TGTGCCAGCAGCTTCCCAGACACTGAAGCTTTCTTT.

The rearrangement uses TRBV27 and TRBJ2-1, with TRBD2 matching 9 bases. Trimming cost V 7 bases and J 1 base; bases outside gene matches: 5. There are 15 residues in the CDR3. Germline V gene data show CDR1 as MNHEY and CDR2 as SMNVEV (reference sequence). Here the CDR3 reads CASIGSGSSYNEQFF. Written as DNA, the CDR3 is TGTGCCAGCATCGGTAGCGGGAGTTCCTACAATGAGCAGTTCTTC.

The chain recombines TRBV24-1 with TRBJ1-2, with D hard to call. The CDR3 length is 12 residues. Germline V gene data show CDR1 as KGHDR and CDR2 as SFDVKD. The V gene lost 6 bases and the J gene lost 8 bases, with 12 bases spanning the gap. CDR3 bases: TGTGCCACCAGTCGCGGGGATAGGGGCTACACCTTC. Translated, it gives CATSRGDRGYTF.

The chain has TRBV7-8 and TRBJ1-1, with D tentatively TRBD1 (6 bases). The CDR3 is 13 residues long. V gave up 1 base and J gave up 4 bases, with 7 bases separating them. In germline, CDR1 is SGHVS, CDR2 FQNEAQ. The DNA of the CDR3 is TGTGCCAGCAGCTTAGGAGGGGGCACTGAAGCTTTCTTT. Translating it yields CASSLGGGTEAFF.

The V call is TRBV5-1, the J call TRBJ1-2, with unresolved D. CDR3 length: 15 residues. Germline assignment: CDR1 SGHRS and CDR2 YFSETQ. The V end lost 4 bases, the J end lost 0 bases, and 13 bases lay between the germline ends. Here the CDR3 DNA reads TGCGCCAGCAGCCTTAACCCAGGCTCTAACTATGGCTACACCTTC. It yields the protein CASSLNPGSNYGYTF.

This rearrangement joins TRBV19 to TRBJ1-3; 8 bases fit TRBD1. The CDR3 spans 15 residues. Per the germline V gene, CDR1 is LNHDA and CDR2 is SQIVND (reference sequence). The trim removed 5 bases at V and 2 bases at J, leaving 5 bases unmatched. CDR3 in amino acids: CASSETGVTGNTIYF. CDR3 bases: TGTGCCAGTAGTGAGACAGGGGTAACTGGAAACACCATATATTTT.

This chain links TRBV2 with TRBJ1-6; a possible D gene is TRBD1 (6 bases). The germline V gene has CDR1 SNHLY and CDR2 FYNNEI. The CDR3 sequence is 17 residues long. The germline V and J ends were trimmed by 5 bases and 7 bases, with 21 bases remaining between them. The CDR3 coding sequence is TGTGCCAGCAGTCGAGGGGGAGGGGGTGGTTGGAATTCACCCCTCCACTTT. It yields the protein CASSRGGGGGWNSPLHF.

The chain couples TRBV13 to TRBJ1-1; D uncertain. The CDR3 is 15 residues long. The V and J ends lost 4 bases and 1 base respectively, with 13 bases between them. Germline CDR1 is PRHDT and CDR2 is FYEKMQ (reference sequence). The CDR3 DNA follows: TGTGCCAGCAGCTCAAGAATGGCAAAGAACACTGAAGCTTTCTTT. Translation gives CASSSRMAKNTEAFF.

This chain links TRBV5-1 with TRBJ2-1; the match to TRBD2 covers 9 bases. The CDR3 consists of 15 residues. The germline V gene encodes CDR1 SGHRS and CDR2 YFSETQ. V was pared by 2 bases and J by 3 bases, with 3 bases of the junction left unmatched. The CDR3 spells CASSLLAGHYNEQFF. The CDR3 nucleotides read TGCGCCAGCAGCTTACTAGCGGGCCACTACAATGAGCAGTTCTTC.

A word on this clone: In the same sample, other DNA sequences code for this CDR3. CDR3 in DNA: TGTGCCAGCAGCTTGGCTAGCGGAAGCTCCTACGAGCAGTACTTC. Its translation: CASSLASGSSYEQYF. The chain employs TRBV11-2 and TRBJ2-7; 7 bases fit TRBD2. Germline values: CDR1 SGHAT, CDR2 FQNNGV. The V segment lost 3 bases and the J segment 0 bases; nucleotides outside the gene matches: 5. This CDR3 region has 15 residues.

The genes are TRBV3-1 (or the pseudogene TRBV3-2) and TRBJ1-5; a possible D gene is TRBD1 (5 bases). This CDR3 spans 13 amino acids. V lost 5 bases to trimming and J lost 4 bases, with 9 bases between them. Germline CDR1 and CDR2: LGHDT and YNNKEL (reference sequence). CDR3 coding DNA: TGTGCCAGCAGCTTACAGGCTAATCAGCCCCAGCATTTT. It specifies CASSLQANQPQHF.

The chain has TRBV9 and TRBJ1-1; 7 bases map to TRBD1. CDR1 is SGDLS and CDR2 is YYNGEE in the germline V gene. This CDR3 comprises 14 residues. V shed 3 bases, J shed 4 bases, and the junction held 6 bases outside the gene matches. CDR3 in DNA: TGTGCCAGCAGCGGGGAACAGGGGATCACTGAAGCTTTCTTT. Translated: CASSGEQGITEAFF.

This chain connects TRBV19 to TRBJ2-7; TRBD1 is a possible D gene (6 bases). Trimming shortened V by 11 bases and J by 3 bases, and 14 bases separated the two germline ends. This CDR3 comprises 12 residues. Germline values: CDR1 LNHDA, CDR2 SQIVND (reference sequence). The CDR3 is CASSDSYYEQYF. CDR3 sequence (DNA): TGTGCCTCGTCGGACAGTTACTACGAGCAGTACTTC.

The rearrangement joins TRBV18 to TRBJ2-5; D gene uncertain. V was cut by 3 bases and J by 0 bases, with 5 bases left in between. CDR3 length: 13 residues. Germline lookup yields CDR1 KGHSH and CDR2 LQKENI. CDR3 protein: CASSPSYQETQYF. CDR3 DNA sequence: TGTGCCAGCTCACCTTCATACCAAGAGACCCAGTACTTC. The entire variable domain, with the rest obtained from reference TRBV18 and TRBJ2-5, is as follows: NAGVMQNPRHLVRRRGQEARLRCSPMKGHSHVYWYRQLPEEGLKFMVYLQKENIIDESGMPKERFSAEFPKEGPSILRIQQVVRGDSAAYFCASSPSYQETQYFGPGTRLLVL.

About this clone: The sample has other DNA sequences that encode this CDR3 too. The CDR3 is CASSQAPTSGRTGELFF. CDR3 nucleotide sequence: TGTGCCAGCAGCCAAGCCCCAACTAGCGGGAGAACCGGGGAGCTGTTTTTT. The chain joins TRBV3-1 (or the pseudogene TRBV3-2) to TRBJ2-2; 11 nucleotides match TRBD2. V trimming: 1 base; J trimming: 5 bases; junction bases outside the gene matches: 6. The CDR3 runs to 17 residues. Germline V CDR1 and CDR2: LGHDT, YNNKEL (reference sequence).

This clone was seen ten or more times. The chain links TRBV7-9 to TRBJ1-6; D uncertain. V lost 5 bases to trimming and J lost 0 bases, with 14 bases between them. Germline loops: CDR1 SEHNR, CDR2 FQNEAQ (reference sequence). This CDR3 is 17 amino acids long. The CDR3 spells CASSATLRSSYNSPLHF. CDR3 DNA: TGTGCCAGCAGCGCAACCCTTAGGAGCTCCTATAATTCACCCCTCCACTTT.